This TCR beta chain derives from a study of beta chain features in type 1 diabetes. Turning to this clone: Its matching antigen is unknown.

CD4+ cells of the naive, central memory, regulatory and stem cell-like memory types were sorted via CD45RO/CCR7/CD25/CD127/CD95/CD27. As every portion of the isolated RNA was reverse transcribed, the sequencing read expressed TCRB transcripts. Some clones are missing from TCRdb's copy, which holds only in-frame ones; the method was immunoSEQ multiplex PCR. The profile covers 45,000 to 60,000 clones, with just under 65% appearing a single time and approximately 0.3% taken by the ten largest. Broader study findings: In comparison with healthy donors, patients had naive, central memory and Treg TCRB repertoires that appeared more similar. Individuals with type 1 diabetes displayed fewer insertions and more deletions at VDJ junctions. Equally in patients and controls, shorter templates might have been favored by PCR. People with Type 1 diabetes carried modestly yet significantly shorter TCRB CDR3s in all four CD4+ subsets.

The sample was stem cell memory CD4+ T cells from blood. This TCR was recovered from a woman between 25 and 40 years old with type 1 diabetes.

The CDR3 bases are TGCGCCAGCAGCTTTTCTCTCGGACAGGGCACAGATACGCAGTATTTT. It is translated as CASSFSLGQGTDTQYF. The V gene is TRBV5-1, the J gene TRBJ2-3, with 7 positions matching TRBD1. J was trimmed by 1 base and V by 2 bases; bases with no gene match: 7. The CDR3 extends over 16 amino acids. The germline V gene has CDR1 SGHRS and CDR2 YFSETQ.